This T cell receptor beta chain was identified during a study of control samples from healthy donors and cancer patients. Libraries were prepared by immunoSEQ multiplex PCR; TCRdb keeps only in-frame clonotypes and omits some of them. The table includes under 200,000 clones, over 95% detected once. Trimming removed 3 bases from V and 4 bases from J, with 15 bases in between. The CDR3 loop spans 15 amino acids. Germline assignment: CDR1 SGHAT and CDR2 FQNNGV. The receptor comes from a woman in her 30s in good health. This chain connects TRBV11-2 to TRBJ1-2, with a weak D call TRBD1 (5 bases). Sequences were obtained from blood. The CDR3 DNA follows: TGTGCCAGCAGCTTCCCAGGGATTTGGGGCTATGGCTACACCTTC. Its protein is CASSFPGIWGYGYTF.